This T cell receptor beta chain was observed in a study of shared T cell receptors in the human thymus. The repertoire was sequenced with immunoSEQ multiplex PCR; TCRdb's copy has only in-frame clones and lacks some. This sample has some 660,000 clones, with about 87% found just once. CDR1 SEHNR and CDR2 FQNEAQ come from the germline V gene (reference sequence). This CDR3 is built from 15 residues. V was clipped by 5 bases and J by 6 bases; unmatched bases: 5. The sample was also reused in another study, on human thymus T cells. This second study says: Those donating were healthy Finnish infants in corrective surgery for congenital heart defects. Resections removed during corrective heart surgery provided the thymus tissue used. Both thymic and peripheral blood repertoires showed apparently biased V and J usage. A high degree of thymic repertoire overlap among unrelated individuals was reported in related research.

The specimen was thymocytes. This clonotype was obtained from a boy under two years old with a congenital heart defect. The rearrangement joins TRBV7-9 to TRBJ2-1; 12 positions match TRBD1. The CDR3 spells CASSEMGQGANEQFF. The CDR3 DNA follows: TGTGCCAGCAGCGAGATGGGACAGGGGGCCAATGAGCAGTTCTTC.